This T cell receptor (beta chain) comes out of a study of blood T cell repertoires in COVID-19. Whole-study context: Sources were T cells, B-cell-depleted T cells, or PBMCs; the material itself was cDNA or gDNA.

Seattle cases were enrolled at active infection and followed longitudinally. CDR1 and CDR2 (germline): SEHNR, FQNEAQ (reference sequence). V lost 4 bases and J 1 base, leaving 8 bases between the germline ends. CDR3 length equals 14 residues. This clone was observed a few times. Original analysis: Amplification with reference gene primers provided the estimates of nucleated cell counts. This table comes from immunoSEQ multiplex PCR, and its TCRdb copy is limited to in-frame clones, with some not included. V, J and clone size are taken as reported in that table, and D and trimming were inferred from the DNA itself. The table lists around 400,000 clones, 80% to 90% of them singletons.

Sequenced: peripheral blood. This receptor was identified in a woman in her fifties or sixties with COVID-19, enrolled during active disease. The rearrangement links TRBV7-9 to TRBJ1-5, with D unclear. The CDR3: CASSSGSSNQPQHF. The CDR3 DNA reads as TGTGCCAGCAGCTCCGGGTCCAGCAATCAGCCCCAGCATTTT.